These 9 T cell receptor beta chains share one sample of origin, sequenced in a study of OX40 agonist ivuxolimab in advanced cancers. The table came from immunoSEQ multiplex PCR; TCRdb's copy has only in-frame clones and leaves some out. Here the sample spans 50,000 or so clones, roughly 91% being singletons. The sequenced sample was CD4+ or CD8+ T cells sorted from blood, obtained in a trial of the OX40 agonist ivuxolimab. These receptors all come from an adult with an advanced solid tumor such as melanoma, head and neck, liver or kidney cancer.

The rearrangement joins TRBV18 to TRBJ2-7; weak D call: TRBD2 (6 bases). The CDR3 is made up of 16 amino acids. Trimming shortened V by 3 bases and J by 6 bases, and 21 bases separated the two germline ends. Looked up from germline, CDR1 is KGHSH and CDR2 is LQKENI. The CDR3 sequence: CASSPPPGRRRTEQYF. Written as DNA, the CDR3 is TGTGCCAGCTCACCTCCACCGGGGAGGAGACGGACCGAGCAGTACTTC.

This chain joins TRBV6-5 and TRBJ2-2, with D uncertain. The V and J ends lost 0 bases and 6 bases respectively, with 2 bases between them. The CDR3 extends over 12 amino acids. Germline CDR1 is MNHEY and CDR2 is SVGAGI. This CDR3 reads CASSYSPGELFF. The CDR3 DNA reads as TGTGCCAGCAGTTACTCCCCCGGGGAGCTGTTTTTT.

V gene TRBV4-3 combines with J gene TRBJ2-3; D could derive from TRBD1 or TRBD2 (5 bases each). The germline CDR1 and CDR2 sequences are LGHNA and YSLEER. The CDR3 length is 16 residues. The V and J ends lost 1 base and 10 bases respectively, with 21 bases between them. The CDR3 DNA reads TGCGCCAGCAGCCAAGTCCCCCGGGACCCACTTCCGGCGCAGTATTTT. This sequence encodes CASSQVPRDPLPAQYF.

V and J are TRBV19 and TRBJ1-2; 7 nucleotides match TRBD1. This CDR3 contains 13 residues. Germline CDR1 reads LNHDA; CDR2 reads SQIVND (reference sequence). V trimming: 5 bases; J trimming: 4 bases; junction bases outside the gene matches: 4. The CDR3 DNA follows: TGTGCCAGTAGTGCCGGGACAGTCTATGGCTACACCTTC. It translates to CASSAGTVYGYTF.

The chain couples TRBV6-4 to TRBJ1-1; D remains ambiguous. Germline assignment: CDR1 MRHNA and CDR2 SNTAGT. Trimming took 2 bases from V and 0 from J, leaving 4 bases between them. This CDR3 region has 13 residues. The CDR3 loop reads CASSDGLNTEAFF. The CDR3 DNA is TGTGCCAGCAGTGACGGACTGAACACTGAAGCTTTCTTT.

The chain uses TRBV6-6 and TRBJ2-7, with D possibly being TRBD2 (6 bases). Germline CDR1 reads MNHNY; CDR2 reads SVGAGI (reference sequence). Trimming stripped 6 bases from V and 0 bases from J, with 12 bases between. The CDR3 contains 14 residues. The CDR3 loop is CASSLAPSSYEQYF. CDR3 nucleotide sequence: TGTGCCAGCAGCCTAGCGCCAAGCTCCTACGAGCAGTACTTC.

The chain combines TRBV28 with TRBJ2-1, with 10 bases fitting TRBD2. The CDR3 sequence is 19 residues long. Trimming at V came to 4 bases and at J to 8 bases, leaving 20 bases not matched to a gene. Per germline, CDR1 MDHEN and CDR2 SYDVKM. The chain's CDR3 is CASSSMFISGRAMIYEQFF. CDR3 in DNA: TGTGCCAGCAGTTCAATGTTCATCAGCGGGAGGGCCATGATCTATGAGCAGTTCTTC. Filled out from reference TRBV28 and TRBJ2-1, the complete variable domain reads DVKVTQSSRYLVKRTGEKVFLECVQDMDHENMFWYRQDPGLGLRLIYFSYDVKMKEKGDIPEGYSVSREKKERFSLILESASTNQTSMYLCASSSMFISGRAMIYEQFFGPGTRLTVL.

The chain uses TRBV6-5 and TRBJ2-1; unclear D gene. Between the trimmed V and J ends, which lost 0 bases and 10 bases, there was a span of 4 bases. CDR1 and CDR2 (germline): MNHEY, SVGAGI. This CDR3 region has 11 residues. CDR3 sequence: CASSYSPEQFF. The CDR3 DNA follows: TGTGCCAGCAGTTACTCCCCAGAGCAGTTCTTC.

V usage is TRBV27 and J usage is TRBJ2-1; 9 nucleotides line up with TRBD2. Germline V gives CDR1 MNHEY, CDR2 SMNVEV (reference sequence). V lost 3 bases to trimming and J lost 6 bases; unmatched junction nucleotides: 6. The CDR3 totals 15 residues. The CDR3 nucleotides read TGTGCCAGCAGTTTGGGGGTAGCGGGAGCCAATGAGCAGTTCTTC. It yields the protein CASSLGVAGANEQFF.